This TCR beta chain was sequenced for a study of T cell changes during pregnancy in multiple sclerosis. Data came from immunoSEQ multiplex PCR; TCRdb stores just in-frame clones and leaves some out. The sample has approximately 130,000 clones; 90% to 96% are singletons. This TCR came from a female donor with multiple sclerosis, enrolled in a pregnancy study. This sample comprised peripheral blood, obtained after pregnancy.

The CDR3 reads CASSFGTYTDTQYF. In DNA, the CDR3 is TGCGCCAGCAGCTTCGGGACATACACAGATACGCAGTATTTT. The chain joins TRBV5-1 to TRBJ2-3; a possible D gene is TRBD1 (6 bases). This CDR3 region has 14 residues. Trimming removed 2 bases at V and 2 bases at J, with 9 bases between. CDR1 SGHRS and CDR2 YFSETQ come from the germline V gene.